The 14 T cell receptor beta chains presented below share a single source sample, sequenced in a study of T cell responses to AZD1222 COVID-19 vaccine (dated by TCRdb to the early 2020s). Libraries came from the immunoSEQ multiplex PCR assay. As stored in TCRdb, this immuneACCESS dataset retains in-frame rearrangements with V and J assigned. A fraction of the clones does not appear; measured against another copy, unresolved V genes explain less than half of the discrepancy, and the remainder lacks a known reason. The sample table holds 150,000 to 200,000 clones, of which 90% to 95% were seen once. About 3% of the sample belongs to the ten largest clones. The time point tag for this specimen amounts to: baseline before first vaccination. Sequences were derived from peripheral blood, sampled on day 0 of AZD1222 vaccination. The receptors stem from an adult in good health.

V gene TRBV5-1 combines with J gene TRBJ1-5, with D possibly TRBD1 on 6 matching bases. Germline lookup yields CDR1 SGHRS and CDR2 YFSETQ. This CDR3 has 14 residues. V lost 4 bases and J 7 bases, leaving 15 bases between the germline ends. In DNA, the CDR3 is TGCGCCAGCAGCCCGTCAGGGGAGAAACAGCCCCAGCATTTT. As protein: CASSPSGEKQPQHF.

The V gene is TRBV19, the J gene TRBJ2-3; TRBD2 is a possible D gene (5 bases). This CDR3 has 14 residues. Between the trimmed V and J ends, which lost 3 bases and 1 base, there was a span of 8 bases. Germline V gene sequence: CDR1 LNHDA, CDR2 SQIVND (reference sequence). The CDR3 nucleotides read TGTGCCAGTAGTATGGACGGGGGCACAGATACGCAGTATTTT. This gives the protein CASSMDGGTDTQYF.

This chain joins TRBV10-1 and TRBJ1-2, with D tentatively TRBD1 (6 bases). The V gene lost 6 bases and the J gene lost 0 bases, with 20 bases spanning the gap. Per the germline V gene, CDR1 is WNHNN and CDR2 is SYGVQD (reference sequence). This CDR3 spans 17 amino acids. CDR3 sequence (DNA): TGCGCCAGCAGCTCCGTCCAGGGGATACATCCTAACTATGGCTACACCTTC. Protein: CASSSVQGIHPNYGYTF.

The V call is TRBV9, the J call TRBJ2-1; D possibly matches TRBD1 or TRBD2 (5 bases each). Germline V gene lookup returns CDR1 SGDLS and CDR2 YYNGEE. Deletions cut 5 bases from V and 7 bases from J, with 25 bases between. The CDR3 contains 17 residues. This chain's CDR3 is CASSDSGLLGTWNEQFF. The CDR3 bases are TGTGCCAGCAGTGATAGTGGTTTACTAGGGACGTGGAATGAGCAGTTCTTC. Full variable domain (rest looked up from reference TRBV9 and TRBJ2-1): DSGVTQTPKHLITATGQRVTLRCSPRSGDLSVYWYQQSLDQGLQFLIQYYNGEERAKGNILERFSAQQFPDLHSELNLSSLELGDSALYFCASSDSGLLGTWNEQFFGPGTRLTVL.

In this sample, this clone turned up once. The chain links TRBV6-5 to TRBJ2-1; D possibly corresponds to TRBD2 (6 bases). CDR1 and CDR2 (germline): MNHEY, SVGAGI. The CDR3 spans 14 residues. Between the trimmed V and J ends, which lost 2 bases and 8 bases, there was a span of 13 bases. The DNA for the CDR3 is TGTGCCAGCAGTTACGGGTCCTGGGGGGATGAGCAGTTCTTC. As protein: CASSYGSWGDEQFF.

The chain has TRBV12-3 or TRBV12-4 and TRBJ2-7; the D gene could be TRBD1 or TRBD2 (5 bases each). The CDR3 spans 13 residues. Trimming removed 5 bases from V and 5 bases from J, with 13 bases in between. The CDR3 spells CASSPGAWNEQYF. The CDR3 DNA reads as TGTGCCAGCAGTCCCGGGGCCTGGAACGAGCAGTACTTC.

This clone was detected only once. The V call is TRBV6-5, the J call TRBJ1-1; D remains ambiguous. Deletions cut 5 bases from V and 3 bases from J, with 4 bases between. This CDR3 has 11 amino acids. Germline V CDR1 and CDR2: MNHEY, SVGAGI. Here the CDR3 DNA reads TGTGCCAGCAGTCGGGACACTGAAGCTTTCTTT. As protein: CASSRDTEAFF.

This chain uses TRBV27 with TRBJ2-1; D is perhaps TRBD1 (5 bases). The CDR3 is 12 residues long. Germline V gene lookup returns CDR1 MNHEY and CDR2 SMNVEV (reference sequence). Trimming stripped 8 bases from V and 4 bases from J, with 9 bases between. CDR3 protein: CASGAYYNEQFF. In nucleotides, the CDR3 is TGTGCCAGCGGGGCCTATTACAATGAGCAGTTCTTC.

DNA for the CDR3: TGTGCCAGCAGCTTAGGGGGACAGGGTACGAACACCGGGGAGCTGTTTTTT. Protein sequence: CASSLGGQGTNTGELFF. The V gene is TRBV7-9, the J gene TRBJ2-2, with 9 bases that match TRBD1. The V gene end was trimmed by 1 base and the J gene end by 0 bases; junction bases not matched to a gene: 3. The CDR3 runs to 17 residues. Looked up from germline, CDR1 is SEHNR and CDR2 is FQNEAQ (reference sequence).

The rearrangement uses TRBV7-9 and TRBJ2-7, with D possibly matching TRBD1 (5 bases). Germline CDR1 and CDR2: SEHNR and FQNEAQ (reference sequence). Trimming cost V 3 bases and J 4 bases, with 10 bases left between them. The CDR3 has 13 amino acids. CDR3 amino acids: CASSLDTSYEQYF. CDR3 nucleotides: TGTGCCAGCAGCTTGGACACATCTTACGAGCAGTACTTC.

The genes are TRBV18 and TRBJ1-4; no clear D gene. In germline, CDR1 is KGHSH, CDR2 LQKENI. This CDR3 has 16 amino acids. Trimming took 2 bases from V and 3 from J, leaving 13 bases between them. CDR3 sequence (DNA): TGTGCCAGCTCACCAAGTCGACCTAAAGCTAATGAAAAACTGTTTTTT. Its protein product is CASSPSRPKANEKLFF.

The chain links TRBV7-7 to TRBJ2-5; weak D call: TRBD2 (5 bases). From germline, CDR1 is SSHAT and CDR2 FNYEAQ (reference sequence). The ends were cut back, 5 bases at V and 2 bases at J, with 21 bases in the middle. The CDR3 is 17 amino acids. CDR3 region: CASSPYLTGVRQETQYF. CDR3 sequence (DNA): TGTGCCAGCAGCCCCTACCTGACCGGGGTCCGGCAAGAGACCCAGTACTTC.

This clone showed up just a few times. The chain carries TRBV3-1 (or the pseudogene TRBV3-2) and TRBJ2-5, with 10 nucleotides matching TRBD2. V was pared by 0 bases and J by 5 bases, with 9 bases of the junction left unmatched. This CDR3 has 17 residues. Germline V gene sequence: CDR1 LGHDT, CDR2 YNNKEL (reference sequence). The CDR3 sequence is CASSQEGLAGGSETQYF. CDR3 sequence (DNA): TGTGCCAGCAGCCAAGAAGGATTAGCGGGAGGATCCGAGACCCAGTACTTC.

The V call is TRBV29-1, the J call TRBJ1-2; 12 nucleotides align to TRBD1. The ends lost 6 bases at V and 5 bases at J; junction bases unmatched: 4. This CDR3 contains 13 residues. Germline-derived CDR1 and CDR2 are SQVTM and ANQGSEA. DNA of the CDR3: TGCAGCGTATCGGGACAGGGGGCATATGGCTACACCTTC. It specifies CSVSGQGAYGYTF.